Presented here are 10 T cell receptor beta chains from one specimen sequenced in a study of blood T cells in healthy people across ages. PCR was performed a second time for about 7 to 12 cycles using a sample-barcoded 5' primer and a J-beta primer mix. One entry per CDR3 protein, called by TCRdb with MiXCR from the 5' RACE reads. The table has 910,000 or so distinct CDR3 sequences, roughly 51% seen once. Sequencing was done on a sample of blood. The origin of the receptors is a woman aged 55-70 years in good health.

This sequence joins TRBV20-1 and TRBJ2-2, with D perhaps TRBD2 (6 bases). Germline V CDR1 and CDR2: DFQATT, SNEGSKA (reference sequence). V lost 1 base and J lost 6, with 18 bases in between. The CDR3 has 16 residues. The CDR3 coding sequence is TGCAGTGCTAGAGGGGGCGGGGCAGTTTTTTCCGGGGAGCTGTTTTTT. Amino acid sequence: CSARGGGAVFSGELFF.

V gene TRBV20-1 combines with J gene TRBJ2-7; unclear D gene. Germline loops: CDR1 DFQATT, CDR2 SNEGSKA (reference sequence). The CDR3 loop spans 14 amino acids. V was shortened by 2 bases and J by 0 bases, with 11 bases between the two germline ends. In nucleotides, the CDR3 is TGCAGTGCTAGAAACCCCCGGATCTCCTACGAGCAGTACTTC. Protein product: CSARNPRISYEQYF.

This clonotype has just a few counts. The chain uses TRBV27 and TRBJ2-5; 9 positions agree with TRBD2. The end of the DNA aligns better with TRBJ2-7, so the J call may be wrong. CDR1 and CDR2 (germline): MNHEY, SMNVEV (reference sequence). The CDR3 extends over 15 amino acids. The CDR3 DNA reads TGTGCCAGCAGTCCCCGAGGACTAGCGCATTACGAGCAGTACTTC. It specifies CASSPRGLAHYEQYF.

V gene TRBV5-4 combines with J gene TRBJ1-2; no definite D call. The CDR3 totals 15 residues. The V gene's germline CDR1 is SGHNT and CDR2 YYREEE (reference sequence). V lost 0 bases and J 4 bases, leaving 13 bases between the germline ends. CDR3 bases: TGTGCCAGCAGCTTGGATCCATTACGGGCCTATGGCTACACCTTC. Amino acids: CASSLDPLRAYGYTF.

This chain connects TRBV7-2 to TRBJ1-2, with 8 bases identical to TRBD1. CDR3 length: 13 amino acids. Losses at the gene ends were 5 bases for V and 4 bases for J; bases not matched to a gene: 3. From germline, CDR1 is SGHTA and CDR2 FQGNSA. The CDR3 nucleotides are TGTGCCAGCAGCGACGGGACAGGCTATGGCTACACCTTC. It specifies CASSDGTGYGYTF.

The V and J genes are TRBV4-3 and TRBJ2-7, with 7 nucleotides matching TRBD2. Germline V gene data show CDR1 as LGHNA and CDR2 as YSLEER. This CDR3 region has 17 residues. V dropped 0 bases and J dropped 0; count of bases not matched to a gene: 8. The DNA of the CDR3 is TGCGCCAGCAGCCAAGAATCTAGCGGACCTAGCTCCTACGAGCAGTACTTC. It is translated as CASSQESSGPSSYEQYF.

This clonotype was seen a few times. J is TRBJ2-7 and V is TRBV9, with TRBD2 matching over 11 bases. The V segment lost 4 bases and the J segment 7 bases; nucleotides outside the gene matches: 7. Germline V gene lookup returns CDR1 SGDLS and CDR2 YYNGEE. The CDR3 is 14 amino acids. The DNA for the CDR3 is TGTGCCAGCAGCCGTACTAGCGGGAGTAGTGAGCAGTACTTC. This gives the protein CASSRTSGSSEQYF.

DNA of the CDR3: TGTGCCAGCAGTTTTCCCCAGGGCTACGAGCAGTACTTC. The encoded protein is CASSFPQGYEQYF. The chain carries TRBV28 and TRBJ2-7; D is possibly TRBD1 (5 bases). Germline CDR1 is MDHEN and CDR2 is SYDVKM. V was trimmed by 3 bases and J by 3 bases, leaving 9 bases between them. This CDR3 region has 13 residues.

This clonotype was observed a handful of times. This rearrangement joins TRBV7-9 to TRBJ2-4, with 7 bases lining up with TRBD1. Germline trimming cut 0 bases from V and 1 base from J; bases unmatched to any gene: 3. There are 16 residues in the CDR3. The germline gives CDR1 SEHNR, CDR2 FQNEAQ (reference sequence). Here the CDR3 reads CASSLAATGAKNIQYF. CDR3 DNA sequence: TGTGCCAGCAGCTTAGCCGCGACAGGGGCCAAAAACATTCAGTACTTC.

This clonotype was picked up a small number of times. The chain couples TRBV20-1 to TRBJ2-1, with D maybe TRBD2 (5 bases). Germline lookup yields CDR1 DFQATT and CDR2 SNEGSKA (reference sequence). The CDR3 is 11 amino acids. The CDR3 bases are TGCAGGATGGGGAGATCCGATGAGCAGTTCTTC. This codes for CRMGRSDEQFF.